The 18 T cell receptor beta chains in this list originate from one sample, sequenced in a study of CD8 T cells in Susac syndrome. The RNA, about 0.45 to 1 ug, was put through reverse transcription using random hexamers. TCRdb fed the immunoSEQ multiplex PCR reads into MiXCR, producing one record per CDR3 protein. The table has under 85,000 distinct CDR3 sequences, approximately 94% seen once. Sequencing input: CD8+ T cells from PBMCs. The receptors were gathered from a human donor with multiple sclerosis.

The chain recombines TRBV29-1 with TRBJ2-3; no clear D. V was shortened by 3 bases and J by 0 bases, with 1 base between the two germline ends. CDR3 length: 11 amino acids. CDR1 is SQVTM, CDR2 ANQGSEA, per germline. CDR3 sequence: CSVDSTDTQYF. The CDR3 DNA sequence: TGCAGCGTTGACAGCACAGATACGCAGTATTTT.

The chain recombines TRBV20-1 with TRBJ1-2; D ambiguous. Germline CDR1 and CDR2: DFQATT and SNEGSKA (reference sequence). Trimming stripped 1 base from V and 6 bases from J, with 12 bases between. The CDR3 loop spans 13 amino acids. The CDR3 here is CSARVRGRDGYTF. In nucleotides, the CDR3 is TGCAGTGCTAGAGTCCGAGGGCGGGATGGCTACACCTTC.

This chain uses TRBV27 with TRBJ2-7; perhaps TRBD2 as D (6 bases). Looked up from germline, CDR1 is MNHEY and CDR2 is SMNVEV (reference sequence). V gave up 8 bases and J gave up 1 base, with 15 bases separating them. The length of the CDR3 is 14 residues. CDR3 nucleotide sequence: TGTGCCAGCCGGAGGGCAACGACGTCCTACGAGCAGTACTTC. This translates into CASRRATTSYEQYF.

This clonotype appeared a single time. The chain uses TRBV20-1 and TRBJ1-2, with unresolved D. Germline V gives CDR1 DFQATT, CDR2 SNEGSKA (reference sequence). The CDR3 is 13 residues long. Between the trimmed V and J ends, which lost 3 bases and 1 base, there was a span of 9 bases. For the CDR3, the DNA is TGCAGTGCTAGGGACGGCTTTAACTATGGCTACACCTTC. Translated: CSARDGFNYGYTF.

The rearrangement links TRBV6-2 or TRBV6-3 to TRBJ2-7, with a weak D call TRBD2 (5 bases). This CDR3 has 13 residues. Germline V gene sequence: CDR1 MNHEY, CDR2 SVGEGT. The germline V and J ends were trimmed by 0 bases and 5 bases, with 8 bases remaining between them. The CDR3 DNA follows: TGTGCCAGCAGTTACTCGAGAGGGCACGAGCAGTACTTC. It is translated as CASSYSRGHEQYF.

The chain recombines TRBV30 with TRBJ2-1, with TRBD2 identical over 11 bases. Germline V CDR1 and CDR2: GTSNPN, SVGIG (reference sequence). The CDR3 contains 13 residues. V dropped 0 bases and J dropped 12; count of bases not matched to a gene: 4. CDR3 in amino acids: CAWSVAGTSGQFF. The CDR3, as DNA: TGTGCCTGGAGTGTCGCGGGGACTAGCGGGCAGTTCTTC.

The chain recombines TRBV29-1 with TRBJ2-7; 10 bases are a match to TRBD1. V lost 7 bases and J lost 2; bases outside the gene matches: 5. Per germline, CDR1 SQVTM and CDR2 ANQGSEA. This CDR3 is 13 amino acids long. The CDR3 nucleotides read TGCAGCGCGGCGGGACAGGGGCCCTACGAGCAGTACTTC. Translated: CSAAGQGPYEQYF.

This chain uses TRBV29-1 with TRBJ1-2; D gene ambiguous. The CDR3 totals 13 residues. V lost 3 bases and J lost 6, with 14 bases in between. Germline V lookup: CDR1 SQVTM, CDR2 ANQGSEA. The CDR3 sequence: CSVDTAGANGYTF. In DNA, the CDR3 is TGCAGCGTTGATACGGCAGGTGCCAATGGCTACACCTTC.

A few counts support this clonotype. V is TRBV7-9 and J is TRBJ2-1; possibly TRBD2 for D (6 bases). This CDR3 has 12 residues. Trimming left V 4 bases short and J 8 bases short, with 9 bases between. Germline CDR1 and CDR2: SEHNR and FQNEAQ (reference sequence). The DNA for the CDR3 is TGTGCCAGCAGCTCTTGGGGGGATGAGCAGTTCTTC. Protein: CASSSWGDEQFF.

The chain joins TRBV7-9 to TRBJ2-4; 7 bases are a match to TRBD1. The CDR3 contains 17 residues. Germline V gene sequence: CDR1 SEHNR, CDR2 FQNEAQ (reference sequence). The J segment lost 6 bases and the V segment lost 5 bases, leaving 16 bases of the junction unmatched. CDR3 in DNA: TGTGCCAGCAGCCCATACTCGACAGGGCCCCTGAGAAACATTCAGTACTTC. It is translated as CASSPYSTGPLRNIQYF.

The rearrangement links TRBV11-1 to TRBJ2-1; 9 nucleotides agree with TRBD1. CDR3 size: 15 residues. Germline assignment: CDR1 SGHAT and CDR2 FQDESV (reference sequence). The junction had 6 bases not matched to a gene; V was cut back by 4 bases and J by 5 bases. The CDR3 DNA reads as TGTGCCAGCAGCTACCCGGACAGGGGTGACAATGAGCAGTTCTTC. It yields the protein CASSYPDRGDNEQFF.

This chain connects TRBV27 to TRBJ2-4, with D perhaps given as TRBD1 or TRBD2 (6 bases each). CDR1 and CDR2 from the germline V gene are MNHEY and SMNVEV (reference sequence). This CDR3 is 13 amino acids long. V lost 7 bases, J lost 6 bases, and 13 bases lay in between. CDR3 sequence (DNA): TGTGCCAGCATGGGGGGCTGGATAAACATTCAGTACTTC. It specifies CASMGGWINIQYF.

The rearrangement uses TRBV13 and TRBJ2-7, with D hard to call. Germline CDR1 and CDR2: PRHDT and FYEKMQ (reference sequence). Trimming cost V 1 base and J 2 bases, with 12 bases left between them. The CDR3 is 15 residues long. The CDR3 DNA reads TGTGCCAGCAGCTTAGCAGAAGGGCGCCCCTACGAGCAGTACTTC. Amino acids: CASSLAEGRPYEQYF.

The rearrangement uses TRBV12-3 or TRBV12-4 and TRBJ2-1, with TRBD1 matching over 7 bases. Trimming cost V 3 bases and J 5 bases; bases outside gene matches: 7. This CDR3 is built from 15 residues. CDR3 DNA: TGTGCCAGCAGTTTTGTAGGGGGCGCGGACAATGAGCAGTTCTTC. It encodes CASSFVGGADNEQFF.

This clonotype was picked up one time. This chain connects TRBV20-1 to TRBJ1-2, with D unresolved. CDR1 is DFQATT, CDR2 SNEGSKA, per germline (reference sequence). There are 9 residues in the CDR3. The germline V and J ends were trimmed by 6 bases and 12 bases, with 11 bases remaining between them. CDR3 residues: CSATYLDTF. Written as DNA, the CDR3 is TGCAGTGCCACCTACCTAGACACCTTC.

The rearrangement uses TRBV13 and TRBJ2-2; no firm D call. The V end lost 5 bases, the J end lost 6 bases, and 13 bases lay between the germline ends. Germline V gene sequence: CDR1 PRHDT, CDR2 FYEKMQ (reference sequence). This CDR3 has 14 amino acids. CDR3 residues: CASSPVMVAGELFF. CDR3 DNA: TGTGCCAGCAGCCCGGTTATGGTAGCCGGGGAGCTGTTTTTT.

This chain links TRBV27 with TRBJ1-1; TRBD1 is a possible D gene (5 bases). The CDR3 contains 13 residues. Germline values: CDR1 MNHEY, CDR2 SMNVEV (reference sequence). V was pared by 6 bases and J by 4 bases, with 12 bases between. The CDR3 reads CASSPLDSTEAFF. As DNA, the CDR3 is TGTGCCAGCAGCCCACTTGACAGCACTGAAGCTTTCTTT.

This clonotype was recorded only once. The rearrangement links TRBV28 to TRBJ1-2, with D perhaps matching TRBD1 (5 bases). The V gene lost 11 bases and the J gene lost 4 bases, with 17 bases spanning the gap. Looked up from germline, CDR1 is MDHEN and CDR2 is SYDVKM. The CDR3 sequence is 13 residues long. In DNA form, the CDR3 reads TGTGCCTCAACGACGGGGGAAGGCTATGGCTACACCTTC. This translates into CASTTGEGYGYTF.